Sequencing of this T cell receptor beta chain was carried out in a study of blood T cell repertoires in COVID-19. Turning to the study itself: From the United States, Italy and Spain came samples of acute and convalescent COVID-19. PBMCs, B-cell-depleted T cells, or T cells were the source of the cDNA or gDNA that made up the material.

J lost 8 bases, V lost 0 bases, and 3 bases had no gene match. The CDR3 totals 14 residues. Per germline, CDR1 SGHRS and CDR2 YFSETQ. Authors' data handling: Estimation of nucleated cell counts was performed using reference gene primer amplification. Clones were read by immunoSEQ multiplex PCR, and TCRdb kept only the in-frame ones, dropping some. V and J calls and clone size come straight from that table; D and trimming were deduced from the DNA. Altogether about 360,000 clones are present, roughly 86% being singletons, with the ten largest covering around 3%. The sequence was obtained from a human donor in a cohort sampled during active COVID-19. Sample: peripheral blood. The chain employs TRBV5-1 and TRBJ1-4, with 8 nucleotides matching TRBD1. The CDR3 loop is CASSLGQGREKLFF. CDR3 bases: TGCGCCAGCAGCTTGGGACAGGGGAGGGAAAAACTGTTTTTT.